The present entry profiles one TCR beta chain with its context. The sample contains more than one DNA sequence encoding this CDR3. The data are from a study of blood T cell repertoires in COVID-19. Study-level background: Samples representing acute and convalescent COVID-19 were sourced from the United States, Italy and Spain. T cells, B-cell-depleted T cells, or PBMCs provided the cDNA or gDNA that served as material.

Sequenced by immunoSEQ multiplex PCR; TCRdb stores in-frame clones only, minus some. The profile shows roughly 230,000 clones, 85% of them singletons. Germline assignment: CDR1 SGHTA and CDR2 FQGNSA. With 5 bases clipped from V and 0 bases from J, the junction kept 4 bases outside the gene matches. This CDR3 is built from 14 residues. The chain couples TRBV7-2 to TRBJ2-7; 7 bases are a match to TRBD1. The sample consisted of peripheral blood. The sequence was obtained from a man aged 40-50 years with acute or convalescent COVID-19. Written as DNA, the CDR3 is TGTGCCAGCAGCCCCCGACAGGGCTCCTACGAGCAGTACTTC. Translating gives CASSPRQGSYEQYF.